This T cell receptor (beta chain) was identified during a study of T-cell reconstitution after alpha-beta-depleted transplantation in children. There are 17 residues in the CDR3. Germline V gives CDR1 KGHDR, CDR2 SFDVKD. V shed 4 bases, J shed 1 base, and the junction held 5 bases outside the gene matches. The TCRbeta library incorporated unique molecular identifiers. From the PCR reads, TCRdb called clonotypes with MiXCR, one entry per CDR3 protein. Of around 680,000 distinct CDR3 sequences in the sample, approximately 17% were seen once. The sample consisted of PBMCs from the stem cell graft donor, taken from the stem cell graft. This TCR was recovered from a human donor who donated a stem cell graft to a child with acute myeloid leukemia. The chain uses TRBV24-1 and TRBJ2-1; the match to TRBD1 covers 11 bases. CDR3 nucleotide sequence: TGTGCCACCAGTGACCCGGACAGGGGGCAATCCTACAATGAGCAGTTCTTC. Its protein is CATSDPDRGQSYNEQFF.